Given below is one T cell receptor beta chain in context. Its antigen is as yet unknown. Assay: immunoSEQ multiplex PCR; the TCRdb copy retains only in-frame clones and omits some. The table has some 120,000 clones, about nine tenths seen once. Germline V gives CDR1 MDHEN, CDR2 SYDVKM. The CDR3 has 14 amino acids. V was trimmed by 7 bases and J by 7 bases, leaving 19 bases between them. This sample is part of a study of cytomegalovirus exposure and HLA in healthy donors. Study at large: Later, an analysis reported that the 120 or so validation repertoires had used the same platform as the 666 first-cohort repertoires.

Study results and caveats: For most TCR sequences rarity was the rule, although some public TCRs occurred in many donors.

The specimen was PBMCs. The sequence was collected from a woman under 30 in good health and CMV-seronegative. The chain uses TRBV28 and TRBJ2-5; D is unresolved. The CDR3 bases are TGTGCCAGCAACCGGCAGGTCTCCTACGGGACCCAGTACTTC. Protein product: CASNRQVSYGTQYF.